A single sample is the source of the 2 T cell receptor beta chains below, sequenced in a study of shared clonotypes between healthy human individuals. Assay: immunoSEQ multiplex PCR; the TCRdb copy retains only in-frame clones and omits some. The table includes 2 million to 2.5 million clones, 80% to 95% detected once. The sample taken for sequencing was naive CD4+ T cells from PBMCs. The sample's subset: CD45RA+ positively selected. These receptors all come from a man between 18 and 29 years old in good health. Some clones in this sample may be carry-over from other donors' samples.

This sequence joins TRBV25-1 and TRBJ2-3; TRBD2 aligns across 7 bases. The junction had 10 bases not matched to a gene; V was cut back by 10 bases and J by 9 bases. There are 12 residues in the CDR3. Looked up from germline, CDR1 is MGHDK and CDR2 is SYGVNS. In nucleotides, the CDR3 is TGTGCCACCCAAGGACTAGTTAGAACGCAGTATTTT. It yields the protein CATQGLVRTQYF.

This chain links TRBV5-4 with TRBJ2-7; D is ambiguous. Germline CDR1 and CDR2: SGHNT and YYREEE (reference sequence). The germline V and J ends were trimmed by 4 bases and 6 bases, with 14 bases remaining between them. This CDR3 spans 13 amino acids. The CDR3 sequence: CASSLGPPGEQYF. DNA for the CDR3: TGTGCCAGCAGCCTAGGGCCCCCCGGCGAGCAGTACTTC.